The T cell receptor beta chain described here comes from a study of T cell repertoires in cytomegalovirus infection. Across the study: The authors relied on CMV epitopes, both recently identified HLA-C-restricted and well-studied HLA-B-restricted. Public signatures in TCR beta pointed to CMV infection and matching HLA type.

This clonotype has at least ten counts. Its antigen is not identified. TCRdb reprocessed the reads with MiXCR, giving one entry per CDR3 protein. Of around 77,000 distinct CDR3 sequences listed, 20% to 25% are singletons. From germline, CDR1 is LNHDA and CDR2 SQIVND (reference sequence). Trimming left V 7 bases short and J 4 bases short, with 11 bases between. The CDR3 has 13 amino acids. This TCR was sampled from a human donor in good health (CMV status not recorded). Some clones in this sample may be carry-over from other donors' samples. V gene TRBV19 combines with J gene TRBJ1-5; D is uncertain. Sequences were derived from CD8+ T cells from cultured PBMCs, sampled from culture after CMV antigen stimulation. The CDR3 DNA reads TGTGCCAGTATGGACGGAGGGAATCAGCCCCAGCATTTT. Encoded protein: CASMDGGNQPQHF.